Presented here are 14 T cell receptor beta chains from one specimen sequenced in a study of beta chain features in type 1 diabetes. Every bit of the isolated RNA underwent reverse transcription, so sequencing read expressed TCRB transcripts. Generated by immunoSEQ multiplex PCR, the TCRdb table keeps only in-frame clones and is missing some. This sample carries a few hundred thousand clones, around 20% of them seen once, and the ten largest clones take about 0.044%. The sequencing sample was made of naive CD4+ T cells from blood. These receptors all come from a woman aged 18-29 years in good health.

V usage is TRBV4-2 and J usage is TRBJ1-5; D remains ambiguous. Per germline, CDR1 LGHNA and CDR2 YNFKEQ. CDR3 size: 15 residues. V was trimmed by 0 bases and J by 8 bases, leaving 14 bases between them. CDR3 in amino acids: CASSQELAGSEPQHF. The CDR3 bases are TGTGCCAGCAGCCAAGAATTAGCGGGGAGCGAGCCCCAGCATTTT.

V gene TRBV7-2 combines with J gene TRBJ2-7; 7 positions agree with TRBD1. Trimming cost V 1 base and J 0 bases; bases outside gene matches: 3. Germline values: CDR1 SGHTA, CDR2 FQGNSA. CDR3 length: 15 amino acids. The DNA for the CDR3 is TGTGCCAGCAGCTTAGGTGGGGACAGCTCCTACGAGCAGTACTTC. This translates into CASSLGGDSSYEQYF.

This clone has a handful of counts. This chain uses TRBV4-2 with TRBJ2-1, with D possibly matching TRBD2 (5 bases). Germline V gene lookup returns CDR1 LGHNA and CDR2 YNFKEQ. The CDR3 length is 16 residues. V was trimmed by 0 bases and J by 0 bases, leaving 9 bases between them. The CDR3 DNA reads as TGTGCCAGCAGCCAAGACCGGGATAGCTCCTACAATGAGCAGTTCTTC. The encoded protein is CASSQDRDSSYNEQFF.

V and J are TRBV14 and TRBJ2-1; the match to TRBD1 covers 8 bases. CDR1 is SGHDN and CDR2 is FVKESK in the germline V gene. V lost 4 bases to trimming and J lost 12 bases; unmatched junction nucleotides: 5. The CDR3 consists of 12 residues. In DNA, the CDR3 is TGTGCCAGCAGCCGACAGGGGCGGGTGCAGTTCTTC. Protein: CASSRQGRVQFF.

This clone was picked up a small number of times. The V call is TRBV9, the J call TRBJ2-2; no clear D gene. The CDR3 loop spans 15 amino acids. Trimming took 4 bases from V and 5 from J, leaving 15 bases between them. Germline loops: CDR1 SGDLS, CDR2 YYNGEE. CDR3: CASSLHWRHTGELFF. CDR3 nucleotide sequence: TGTGCCAGCAGCCTTCATTGGCGGCATACCGGGGAGCTGTTTTTT. The full variable domain, in which reference TRBV9 and TRBJ2-2 provide the parts outside the CDR3, is DSGVTQTPKHLITATGQRVTLRCSPRSGDLSVYWYQQSLDQGLQFLIQYYNGEERAKGNILERFSAQQFPDLHSELNLSSLELGDSALYFCASSLHWRHTGELFFGEGSRLTVL.

V and J are TRBV2 and TRBJ2-1; 14 nucleotides line up with TRBD2. Losses at the gene ends were 2 bases for V and 8 bases for J; bases not matched to a gene: 2. The CDR3 totals 15 residues. Germline CDR1 reads SNHLY; CDR2 reads FYNNEI. CDR3 bases: TGTGCCAGCAGTGAATGGACTAGCGGGGGGTATGAGCAGTTCTTC. Residues: CASSEWTSGGYEQFF.

The rearrangement joins TRBV27 to TRBJ2-5; weak D call: TRBD1 (6 bases). Germline V gene data show CDR1 as MNHEY and CDR2 as SMNVEV (reference sequence). V was cut by 6 bases and J by 4 bases, with 12 bases left in between. This CDR3 comprises 13 residues. The CDR3 region has the DNA TGTGCCAGCAGAAACAGGGTTGGAGAGACCCAGTACTTC. Its translation is CASRNRVGETQYF.

The chain's CDR3 is CASSLEAGAKGNEQFF. The CDR3 nucleotides read TGCGCCAGCAGCTTGGAGGCGGGGGCCAAGGGGAATGAGCAGTTCTTC. The V and J genes are TRBV5-1 and TRBJ2-1; D might be TRBD2 (7 bases). V was pared by 0 bases and J by 7 bases, with 17 bases between. This CDR3 is built from 16 residues. CDR1 SGHRS and CDR2 YFSETQ come from the germline V gene.

This chain connects TRBV9 to TRBJ2-3; 7 nucleotides agree with TRBD2. Germline V gives CDR1 SGDLS, CDR2 YYNGEE. The CDR3 has 16 amino acids. V lost 4 bases and J lost 0; bases outside the gene matches: 8. CDR3 DNA sequence: TGTGCCAGCAGCATTCGGGGGGATCCTAGCACAGATACGCAGTATTTT. The encoded protein is CASSIRGDPSTDTQYF.

This chain uses TRBV2 with TRBJ2-2; D gene unclear. V lost 6 bases, J lost 1 base, and 9 bases lay in between. The CDR3 is 14 residues long. Germline V gives CDR1 SNHLY, CDR2 FYNNEI. Here the CDR3 DNA reads TGTGCCAGCAGCCCCGTGCGGAACACCGGGGAGCTGTTTTTT. Translated: CASSPVRNTGELFF.

This clone was seen more than once but under ten times. The chain joins TRBV9 to TRBJ2-7; TRBD2 agrees at 8 bases. Per the germline V gene, CDR1 is SGDLS and CDR2 is YYNGEE. The V and J ends lost 2 bases and 4 bases, in that order; junction bases with no gene match: 8. The CDR3 sequence is 15 residues long. CDR3 DNA: TGTGCCAGCAGCGTTAGCGCGGGAGGTACTTACGAGCAGTACTTC. Its protein is CASSVSAGGTYEQYF.

This clone has just a few counts. This chain connects TRBV30 to TRBJ2-2; 7 bases are a match to TRBD1. Losses at the gene ends were 0 bases for V and 6 bases for J; bases not matched to a gene: 1. The CDR3 spans 13 residues. CDR1 is GTSNPN and CDR2 is SVGIG in the germline V gene (reference sequence). In DNA, the CDR3 is TGTGCCTGGAGTGTACAGGGGTCCGGGGAGCTGTTTTTT. It is translated as CAWSVQGSGELFF.

The gene calls are TRBV27 and TRBJ1-2; 7 nucleotides align to TRBD1. Germline CDR1 reads MNHEY; CDR2 reads SMNVEV (reference sequence). The junction had 11 bases not matched to a gene; V was cut back by 7 bases and J by 6 bases. The CDR3 runs to 14 residues. Here the CDR3 reads CASTSWGTEHGYTF. In DNA form, the CDR3 reads TGTGCCAGCACCTCCTGGGGGACAGAGCATGGCTACACCTTC.

The gene calls are TRBV9 and TRBJ2-1, with a possible D match to TRBD2 (6 bases). The ends were cut back, 7 bases at V and 4 bases at J, with 18 bases in the middle. This CDR3 spans 15 amino acids. Germline lookup yields CDR1 SGDLS and CDR2 YYNGEE. CDR3 sequence (DNA): TGTGCCAGCTCCCTTAGCGGCGACGGATACAATGAGCAGTTCTTC. It specifies CASSLSGDGYNEQFF.